This TCR beta chain was captured by sequencing in a study of blood T cell repertoires in COVID-19. Study-level background: Samples of COVID-19 (acute and convalescent) were obtained from the United States, Italy and Spain. PBMCs, B-cell-depleted T cells, or T cells were the source of the cDNA or gDNA that made up the material.

With 6 bases clipped from V and 5 bases from J, the junction kept 6 bases outside the gene matches. The CDR3 loop spans 12 amino acids. The V gene's germline CDR1 is SQVTM and CDR2 ANQGSEA. As originally analysed: Reference gene primer amplification gave nucleated cell count estimates. The assay was immunoSEQ multiplex PCR, and TCRdb's table has in-frame clones only and misses some. From that table come the V and J calls and clone size; the DNA was used to work out D and trimming. The sample has 350,000 to 400,000 clones; roughly 90% are singletons. In terms of age and location, participants ranged from roughly 18 to 89 years and lived in about two dozen US areas.

The V call is TRBV29-1, the J call TRBJ1-2; 7 bases fit TRBD1. The receptor's source is a woman in her 30s with acute COVID-19. The material sequenced was PBMCs or T cells enriched from blood (not recorded which). CDR3 sequence (DNA): TGCAGCGTAGGAGGGGGCGGTTATGGCTACACCTTC. Translating it yields CSVGGGGYGYTF.